This T cell receptor (beta chain) was captured in a study of read filtering for tumor transcriptome and immune sequencing (dated by TCRdb to about 2020). Some background on the complete study: The cohort was composed of approximately 17 male and 14 to 15 female patients, with a mean age of around 66 years and an age range of roughly 45 to 80. By revised international staging, under 10 patients were R-ISS I, fewer than 20 were R-ISS II and more than five were R-ISS III. Whole-transcriptome libraries were prepared with the TruSeq RNA Access Library Prep Kit after DNase treatment. TCR-region mapped reads per sample ranged from about 4 to 10.27 million with IR-seq versus only roughly 75 to 1,300 with RNA-seq. Using the same bone marrow samples, the study ran both targeted immune repertoire sequencing and bulk whole-transcriptome sequencing and then compared the TCR repertoires from each method. One of the main goals was to work out a read-filtering strategy for immune repertoire data, in particular whether clonotypes backed by only a single read should be removed.

Bone marrow was sampled from every patient at the time of active disease. Ficoll-Hypaque density gradient centrifugation was used to isolate bone marrow mononuclear cells. CD138-negative cells were obtained by negative selection after labeling with CD138 magnetic microbeads on a MACS separator, removing myeloma plasma cells. Flow cytometry with CD138 antibodies on an Attune NxT was used to check how pure the isolated cells were. TRIzol reagent was used to extract total RNA, which was then quantified with a NanoDrop spectrophotometer. For each patient, the CD138-negative bone marrow sample underwent paired RNA-seq and IR-seq. CDR1 SQVTM and CDR2 ANQGSEA are derived from the germline V gene. Including the terminal cysteine and phenylalanine, the CDR3 comprises 15 residues. Only CDR3 DNA remains: 45 bases, in frame from the first base. Trimming accounts for 5 bases at V and 2 bases at J, while the number of junction bases matched to no gene is 7.

General conclusions and limits of the study: Rather than purified T cells, the sorted CD138-negative fraction was a mixed bone marrow immune population. The correlation between IR-seq and RNA-seq shared clonotype proportions rose when single-read clonotypes were removed. Clonotypes were captured by IR-seq at much higher depth and more reliably than by RNA-seq, and smaller IR-seq throughput was sufficient for identification of most shared clonotypes. Single-read clonotypes made up roughly 80% of clonotypes but 3% to 4% of total reads in IR-seq, and 70% to 75% of clonotypes and about 45% of reads in RNA-seq.

TCR libraries were constructed from roughly 380 ng RNA using the Immunoverse kit, and molecular barcoded adaptors covering alpha/delta and beta/gamma chains were employed. The same RNA used for transcriptome sequencing was used for TCR library preparation. Sequencing of the TCR libraries was done on an Illumina HiSeq 4000 with 2 x 150 cycles. The study's processing was this. TCR reads were aligned to human V, D, J and C references and assembled into CDR3 clonotypes with MiXCR, including quality filtering and error correction. The tcR package in R was used for analysis of clonotype counts and gene usage diversity. Raw mapping reads were checked after the RNA-seq reads had been mapped by STAR aligner version 2.5.3a onto the human GRCh37 genome. To test the effect of sequencing depth on detected clonotypes, IR-seq fastq files were randomly downsampled using Seqtk 1.3. TCRdb reprocessing: public reads trimmed at Q25 with fastp, clones called with MiXCR, in-frame beta chains kept. A single entry per CDR3 protein holds the most common genes and DNA from its merged rows. The V and J calls, along with clone size, are taken from TCRdb and not from the paper's own processing. The sample table lists about 62,000 distinct CDR3 sequences, roughly a fifth of them with a count of one. Clones ranked in the top ten supply under 13% of the sample.

This clonotype has at least ten counts. Its antigen is not yet known. No much larger clone is present one base from it, and per-base qualities are unavailable. The source material was a population of CD138-negative cells sorted from bone marrow. The cell subset or site label corresponds to: bone marrow mononuclear cells depleted of CD138+ plasma/myeloma cells by negative magnetic selection. The sequence links TRBV29-1 to TRBJ2-3; TRBD2 lines up with 10 middle nucleotides. The sequence derives from a donor aged 40 or over with multiple myeloma. CDR3 loop: CSVFRTSGNTDTQYF. The sequenced DNA is TGCAGCGTTTTCAGGACTAGCGGAAACACAGATACGCAGTATTTT.